This T cell receptor (beta chain) was recovered during a study of vaccination and CD4 T cells after COVID-19. The overall study: For each participant, vaccination comprised two doses of either the BNT162b2 or the mRNA-1273 vaccine. Overlapping peptides covering the spike proteins of SARS-CoV-2, HCoV-NL63, HCoV-OC43 and HCoV-229E were added to stimulate cells.

The Oncomine TCR Beta short-read assay was what sequenced the DNA obtained from cultured CD4+ T cells. TCRdb redid the calling of the PCR reads with MiXCR, one entry per CDR3 protein. This sample yields roughly 7,400 distinct CDR3 sequences, of which about a third are seen a single time; about 26% belongs to the top ten. Documented treatment: roughly 10-day PBMC culture with coronavirus spike peptide pools or control peptides (ViraFEST assay). Before the COVID-19 pandemic (2011-2018), CD4+ T cells were obtained from the unexposed donor. Points on this clonotype: Its antigen is as yet unknown.

Trimming took off 3 bases at V and 0 bases at J, with 11 bases between the two ends. This CDR3 has 15 amino acids. The origin of this receptor is a human donor in good health. Sequenced material: CD4+ T cells from blood, cultured in vitro. The rearrangement uses TRBV12-3 or TRBV12-4 and TRBJ1-1, with a weak D call TRBD1 (5 bases). CDR3 nucleotides: TGTGCCAGCAGTTTCCGGGGCCGCTTGAACACTGAAGCTTTCTTT. It yields the protein CASSFRGRLNTEAFF.